The 6 T cell receptor beta chains below all came from one sample that was sequenced in a study of CD8 T cells in ankylosing spondylitis. Study outcomes and limitations: Seemingly characteristic of ankylosing spondylitis blood was a TCR beta motif consisting of several highly homologous variants.

Their specific antigens are unknown. A single record per CDR3 protein comes from TCRdb applying MiXCR to the 5' RACE reads. The sample records roughly 700,000 distinct CDR3 sequences, 15% to 20% being singletons. Material for sequencing was blood, either unsorted or a sorted T cell fraction (not recorded which). The receptors originated from a male donor with ankylosing spondylitis.

This clonotype was picked up a small number of times. The chain employs TRBV9 and TRBJ2-1; 11 nucleotides align to TRBD2. Trimming removed 0 bases from V and 7 bases from J; junction bases left unmatched: 3. This CDR3 spans 15 amino acids. CDR1 and CDR2 from the germline V gene are SGDLS and YYNGEE. The CDR3 DNA is TGTGCCAGCAGCGTAGGTAGCGGGGGGGCTAATGAGCAGTTCTTC. Residues: CASSVGSGGANEQFF. The full variable domain, its missing parts supplied by reference TRBV9 and TRBJ2-1, is DSGVTQTPKHLITATGQRVTLRCSPRSGDLSVYWYQQSLDQGLQFLIQYYNGEERAKGNILERFSAQQFPDLHSELNLSSLELGDSALYFCASSVGSGGANEQFFGPGTRLTVL.

The chain joins TRBV18 to TRBJ2-7, with D maybe TRBD1 (6 bases). The CDR3 is 15 residues long. V lost 0 bases to trimming and J lost 4 bases, with 13 bases between them. Germline V gene sequence: CDR1 KGHSH, CDR2 LQKENI. The CDR3 sequence is CASSPPGRGSYEQYF. CDR3 DNA: TGTGCCAGCTCACCACCGGGCAGGGGTTCGTACGAGCAGTACTTC.

This chain uses TRBV15 with TRBJ2-2, with D possibly being TRBD2 (6 bases). This CDR3 spans 16 amino acids. Trimming cost V 0 bases and J 5 bases, with 13 bases left between them. Germline loops: CDR1 LNHNV, CDR2 YYDKDF (reference sequence). The CDR3 here is CATSRDVGGRTGELFF. The CDR3 region has the DNA TGTGCCACCAGCAGAGATGTGGGGGGAAGGACCGGGGAGCTGTTTTTT.

This clonotype was observed many times. CDR3 nucleotide sequence: TGCAGTGCTAGTTGGTCCGGGACAGGCACTGAAGCTTTCTTT. It translates to CSASWSGTGTEAFF. This sequence joins TRBV20-1 and TRBJ1-1, with 8 bases aligning to TRBD1. Germline V gene lookup returns CDR1 DFQATT and CDR2 SNEGSKA (reference sequence). This CDR3 has 14 amino acids. V was clipped by 3 bases and J by 4 bases; unmatched bases: 7.

This clonotype was counted a few times. DNA of the CDR3: TGTGCCAGCAGCCAAGAAAGGGTAGCGCAGGAGACCCAGTACTTC. It codes for CASSQERVAQETQYF. This chain joins TRBV3-1 and TRBJ2-5; D perhaps matches TRBD2 (5 bases). V shed 0 bases and J shed 5 bases, with 13 bases lying between them. This CDR3 contains 15 residues. CDR1 is LGHDT and CDR2 is YNNKEL in the germline V gene (reference sequence).

The genes are TRBV27 and TRBJ1-4, with a weak D call TRBD1 (6 bases). Trimming left V 5 bases short and J 0 bases short, with 19 bases between. Germline-derived CDR1 and CDR2 are MNHEY and SMNVEV (reference sequence). This CDR3 has 18 residues. The CDR3 spells CASSPVTGFLATNEKLFF. The CDR3 DNA reads TGTGCCAGCAGTCCGGTTACAGGGTTTCTTGCAACTAATGAAAAACTGTTTTTT. Full variable domain (outside the CDR3, taken from reference TRBV27 and TRBJ1-4): EAQVTQNPRYLITVTGKKLTVTCSQNMNHEYMSWYRQDPGLGLRQIYYSMNVEVTDKGDVPEGYKVSRKEKRNFPLILESPSPNQTSLYFCASSPVTGFLATNEKLFFGSGTQLSVL.